This T cell receptor (beta chain) was retrieved from a study of metastatic and nonmetastatic thyroid tumors. Turning to the study itself: Repertoire data that came from the blood and tumor or nodule tissue of malignant and benign thyroid patients were compared.

This clone was found once. V lost 1 base and J 2 bases, leaving 18 bases between the germline ends. The CDR3 totals 17 residues. Per the germline V gene, CDR1 is DFQATT and CDR2 is SNEGSKA (reference sequence). Original processing methods: A classifier of distant metastasis in papillary thyroid cancer was built from CDR3 differences (across clinicopathological groups). With MiXCR, TCRdb reprocessed the PCR reads. None of the V and J calls come from the authors' own analysis; TCRdb made them. The table includes approximately 12,000 clones, around a quarter detected once. The entire patient cohort was treatment-naive prior to thyroid surgery.

This TCR was sampled from a male donor with papillary thyroid cancer or a benign thyroid nodule (not recorded which). Some clones in this sample may be carry-over from other donors' samples. This sequence joins TRBV20-1 and TRBJ2-1; D perhaps matches TRBD2 (6 bases). The sequenced sample consisted of blood. The CDR3 loop is CSARAPVLADTYNEQFF. The CDR3 DNA follows: TGCAGTGCTAGAGCACCGGTACTAGCCGATACCTACAATGAGCAGTTCTTC.